A selection of T cell receptor beta chains follows, all from one sample in a study of T cell responses to AZD1222 COVID-19 vaccine. The assay was immunoSEQ multiplex PCR, and TCRdb's table has in-frame clones only and misses some. Seen here are 130,000 to 150,000 clones, roughly 91% observed once, and the top ten hold under 2%. The sample here was peripheral blood, taken on day 0 of AZD1222 vaccination. These receptors were collected from an adult in good health. CDR3s include the opening cysteine and the closing phenylalanine or tryptophan. Each record gives: clone size, D gene, V gene, J gene, CDR3 length, CDR3 protein, CDR3 DNA. D genes are given only for firm matches. Clone sizes are given selectively: once, few, many, or a class where the clone is expanded.

-	-	TRBV18	TRBJ1-2	12	CASSPLGGGYTF	TGTGCCAGCTCACCACTTGGGGGCGGCTACACCTTC
-	-	TRBV7-6	TRBJ1-2	16	CASSLGTALTGSGYTF	TGTGCCAGCAGCCTCGGGACCGCACTAACAGGGTCCGGCTACACCTTC
-	-	TRBV19	TRBJ1-1	14	CASTRVSPNTEAFF	TGTGCCAGTACCCGGGTATCCCCGAACACTGAAGCTTTCTTT
-	-	TRBV9	TRBJ2-2	12	CASSPNTGELFF	TGTGCCAGCAGCCCTAACACCGGGGAGCTGTTTTTT
-	-	TRBV15	TRBJ2-1	16	CATSRDGVVSYNEQFF	TGTGCCACCAGCAGAGATGGCGTTGTGTCCTACAATGAGCAGTTCTTC
-	TRBD1	TRBV4-2	TRBJ1-2	15	CASSQATTGDYGYTF	TGTGCCAGCAGCCAGGCCACTACAGGGGATTATGGCTACACCTTC
-	-	TRBV5-1	TRBJ1-2	13	CASSLAFPGGYTF	TGCGCCAGCAGCTTGGCATTCCCCGGGGGCTACACCTTC
-	-	TRBV9	TRBJ2-1	15	CASSVTGLSYNEQFF	TGTGCCAGCAGCGTAACCGGGCTCTCCTACAATGAGCAGTTCTTC
-	TRBD1	TRBV11-2	TRBJ2-7	12	CASSDAGGEQYF	TGTGCCAGCAGCGATGCAGGGGGCGAGCAGTACTTC
-	-	TRBV9	TRBJ1-1	15	CASSPSGGVNTEAFF	TGTGCCAGCAGCCCTTCGGGAGGGGTGAACACTGAAGCTTTCTTT
-	-	TRBV5-1	TRBJ2-3	14	CASGIGGASDTQYF	TGCGCCAGCGGTATAGGGGGGGCGTCAGATACGCAGTATTTT
-	-	TRBV19	TRBJ1-5	17	CASSIYSGENRNQPQHF	TGTGCCAGTAGTATTTATTCGGGGGAGAATCGCAATCAGCCCCAGCATTTT
-	-	TRBV12-3/TRBV12-4	TRBJ1-1	12	CASSPRGREAFF	TGTGCCAGCAGTCCACGGGGCAGAGAGGCTTTCTTT
-	TRBD2	TRBV11-2	TRBJ2-3	14	CASSHSGRTDTQYF	TGTGCCAGCAGCCACAGCGGGAGAACAGATACGCAGTATTTT
-	TRBD2	TRBV13	TRBJ2-1	16	CASSLRAGGSYNEQFF	TGTGCCAGCAGCTTAAGAGCGGGGGGCTCCTACAATGAGCAGTTCTTC
-	-	TRBV18	TRBJ2-3	11	CASSGPDTQYF	TGTGCCAGCTCAGGTCCAGATACGCAGTATTTT
-	-	TRBV7-2	TRBJ1-1	13	CASSAGMNTEAFF	TGTGCCAGCAGCGCAGGCATGAACACTGAAGCTTTCTTT
-	TRBD1	TRBV18	TRBJ2-5	12	CASSTGAETQYF	TGTGCCAGCTCAACAGGGGCGGAGACCCAGTACTTC
-	TRBD2	TRBV7-9	TRBJ2-3	16	CASSSLLAGGYDTQYF	TGTGCCAGCAGCTCTCTTCTAGCGGGGGGATATGATACGCAGTATTTT
-	TRBD1	TRBV2	TRBJ1-3	15	CASSAPGTGENTIYF	TGTGCCAGCAGTGCCCCCGGGACAGGGGAGAACACCATATATTTT
-	-	TRBV6-5	TRBJ2-7	15	CASSQSVRASYEQYF	TGTGCCAGCAGTCAAAGCGTTAGGGCTTCCTACGAGCAGTACTTC
-	-	TRBV2	TRBJ1-3	15	CASSLTGVSGNTIYF	TGTGCCAGCAGCCTCACGGGGGTCTCTGGAAACACCATATATTTT
-	-	TRBV27	TRBJ2-1	14	CASSLAGKYNEQFF	TGTGCCAGCAGTTTAGCGGGAAAGTACAATGAGCAGTTCTTC
-	TRBD2	TRBV24-1	TRBJ2-3	15	CATSDSGVGTDTQYF	TGTGCCACCAGTGATAGCGGGGTGGGCACAGATACGCAGTATTTT
once	TRBD2	TRBV11-2	TRBJ2-7	16	CASRPGGGRANYEQYF	TGTGCCAGCAGACCGGGAGGCGGGAGGGCCAACTACGAGCAGTACTTC
-	-	TRBV7-9	TRBJ2-3	16	CASSYPRGGGTDTQYF	TGTGCCAGCAGCTACCCTCGGGGCGGGGGCACAGATACGCAGTATTTT
-	-	TRBV10-3	TRBJ2-3	13	CAIKLASTDTQYF	TGTGCCATCAAGCTAGCCAGCACAGATACGCAGTATTTT
-	-	TRBV3-1/TRBV3-2	TRBJ2-7	16	CASSQATSSRGYEQYF	TGTGCCAGCAGCCAAGCAACCTCCAGCAGGGGCTACGAGCAGTACTTC
-	-	TRBV10-2	TRBJ2-3	15	CASSEGEARTDTQYF	TGCGCCAGCAGTGAAGGGGAGGCGCGGACAGATACGCAGTATTTT
-	-	TRBV9	TRBJ1-2	15	CASSVGGPYGYGYTF	TGTGCCAGCAGCGTAGGGGGTCCCTATGGGTATGGCTACACCTTC
-	-	TRBV19	TRBJ1-1	11	CASTGNTEAFF	TGTGCCAGTACAGGGAACACTGAAGCTTTCTTT
once	-	TRBV10-3	TRBJ2-2	15	CAISESAGNTEELFF	TGTGCCATCAGTGAGTCGGCAGGGAACACCGAGGAGCTGTTTTTT
-	-	TRBV7-9	TRBJ1-2	14	CASSFGPEFWGYTF	TGTGCCAGCAGCTTCGGGCCAGAATTCTGGGGCTACACCTTC
-	-	TRBV3-1/TRBV3-2	TRBJ2-1	12	CASSLQSYEQFF	TGTGCCAGCAGCCTACAGTCGTATGAGCAGTTCTTC
-	-	TRBV7-9	TRBJ1-1	12	CASSPDKRLAFF	TGTGCCAGCAGTCCAGACAAGAGGCTTGCTTTCTTT
-	-	TRBV7-3	TRBJ2-5	13	CASSSSPQETQYF	TGTGCCAGCAGCTCCTCGCCCCAAGAGACCCAGTACTTC
-	-	TRBV10-3	TRBJ2-1	14	CAISETGIYNEQFF	TGTGCCATCAGTGAGACAGGGATTTACAATGAGCAGTTCTTC
once	-	TRBV15	TRBJ2-4	17	CATSRDLEGGRPSNQYF	TGTGCCACCAGCAGAGATCTTGAGGGGGGCCGCCCTTCTAATCAGTACTTC
once	TRBD2	TRBV2	TRBJ2-1	15	CASSFGTSGGYEQFF	TGTGCCAGCAGTTTCGGGACTAGCGGGGGCTATGAGCAGTTCTTC
once	TRBD1	TRBV29-1	TRBJ2-7	13	CSVLQGASYEQYF	TGCAGCGTTTTACAGGGGGCCTCCTACGAGCAGTACTTC
-	-	TRBV27	TRBJ1-2	15	CASSLSGGPFYGYTF	TGTGCCAGCAGTTTATCGGGGGGTCCCTTCTATGGCTACACCTTC
-	-	TRBV6-5	TRBJ1-2	12	CASMTGKAGYTF	TGTGCCAGCATGACGGGAAAGGCTGGCTACACCTTC
many	-	TRBV3-1/TRBV3-2	TRBJ2-1	18	CASSQGNPGAFVPKEQFF	TGTGCCAGCAGCCAAGGGAACCCAGGGGCCTTTGTGCCCAAGGAGCAGTTCTTC
-	-	TRBV5-1	TRBJ2-6	14	CASSLDSGANVLTF	TGCGCCAGCAGCTTGGATTCTGGGGCCAACGTCCTGACTTTC
-	-	TRBV9	TRBJ1-2	15	CASSVEAGYGYGYTF	TGTGCCAGCAGCGTAGAGGCGGGCTACGGCTATGGCTACACCTTC
-	-	TRBV5-6	TRBJ1-1	14	CASSRLDTNTEAFF	TGTGCCAGCAGCAGGCTCGACACGAACACTGAAGCTTTCTTT
-	TRBD1	TRBV6-6	TRBJ1-4	15	CASSYSGTGGEKLFF	TGTGCCAGCAGTTACTCGGGAACAGGGGGTGAAAAACTGTTTTTT
once	-	TRBV28	TRBJ1-6	16	CASRGAISSYNSPLHF	TGTGCCAGCAGGGGGGCCATAAGCTCCTATAATTCACCCCTCCACTTT
-	-	TRBV27	TRBJ2-6	16	CASSLLTSAGANVLTF	TGTGCCAGCAGTTTACTAACTTCCGCTGGGGCCAACGTCCTGACTTTC
-	-	TRBV7-8	TRBJ2-7	12	CASNAPGYEQYF	TGTGCCAGCAACGCTCCCGGGTACGAGCAGTACTTC
-	-	TRBV6-6	TRBJ1-1	15	CASRPDRGSNTEAFF	TGTGCCAGTCGTCCGGACCGAGGCTCGAACACTGAAGCTTTCTTT
-	-	TRBV9	TRBJ2-6	16	CASSVARQNGANVLTF	TGTGCCAGCAGCGTAGCTCGCCAAAATGGGGCCAACGTCCTGACTTTC
-	-	TRBV2	TRBJ1-6	14	CASSVGPNNSPLHF	TGTGCCAGCAGTGTGGGGCCGAATAATTCACCCCTCCACTTT
-	TRBD1	TRBV2	TRBJ2-3	14	CASSELQGADTQYF	TGTGCCAGCAGTGAACTTCAGGGGGCAGATACGCAGTATTTT
-	-	TRBV6-1	TRBJ2-1	15	CASSERGVQGNEQFF	TGTGCCAGCAGTGAAAGGGGGGTACAAGGCAATGAGCAGTTCTTC
-	TRBD1	TRBV3-1/TRBV3-2	TRBJ1-2	16	CASSQISGQGSYGYTF	TGTGCCAGCAGCCAAATATCGGGACAGGGGTCCTATGGCTACACCTTC
-	-	TRBV3-1/TRBV3-2	TRBJ1-2	12	CASSLQSYGYTF	TGTGCCAGCAGCCTGCAGAGCTATGGCTACACCTTC
-	-	TRBV12-3/TRBV12-4	TRBJ1-2	13	CASSLSPRGGYTF	TGTGCCAGCAGTTTAAGTCCCCGAGGGGGCTACACCTTC
-	TRBD1	TRBV27	TRBJ1-3	17	CASSQDRDGKGSNTIYF	TGTGCCAGCAGCCAAGACAGGGATGGGAAGGGGAGTAACACCATATATTTT
few	-	TRBV21-1	TRBJ1-6	13	CASVGTANSPLHF	TGTGCCAGCGTGGGGACAGCTAATTCACCCCTCCACTTT